Presented here are 2 T cell receptor beta chains from one specimen sequenced in a study of blood T cell repertoires in COVID-19. Profiling relied on immunoSEQ multiplex PCR, and the TCRdb table lists in-frame clones only, not all of them. The sample carries about 530,000 clones, 85% to 90% recorded once. Sequencing used peripheral blood. Receptors originate from a woman aged 45-60 years with COVID-19, enrolled during active disease.

The chain carries TRBV2 and TRBJ1-5; D gene uncertain. Looked up from germline, CDR1 is SNHLY and CDR2 is FYNNEI. The CDR3 contains 15 residues. The V end lost 4 bases, the J end lost 1 base, and 11 bases lay between the germline ends. The CDR3 loop reads CASSGRLASNQPQHF. The CDR3, as DNA: TGTGCCAGCAGTGGGCGACTAGCAAGCAATCAGCCCCAGCATTTT.

V is TRBV5-1 and J is TRBJ1-1, with 10 bases lining up with TRBD1. V dropped 2 bases and J dropped 0; count of bases not matched to a gene: 7. CDR1 and CDR2 (germline): SGHRS, YFSETQ. The CDR3 has 17 residues. The CDR3 coding sequence is TGCGCCAGCAGCTTAGTGGGACAGGGGTGGGTGAACACTGAAGCTTTCTTT. It codes for CASSLVGQGWVNTEAFF.